This T cell receptor beta chain derives from a study of cytomegalovirus exposure and HLA in healthy donors (dated by TCRdb to the late 2010s). Looking at the study overall: An earlier analysis of 587 of the donors reported approximately 300 Gb of sequence data and some 120 million unique TCR beta sequences from about 180 million T cells. Because of strong linkage in the cohort, five DR-DQ haplotypes were treated as single units for association and clustering. An early release covering roughly 640 HLA-typed donors comprised about 310 gigabases of sequencing data and tens of millions of unique TCR sequences. Every discovery cohort repertoire had been produced on one sequencing platform. The number of donors typed differed by locus, with about 620-630 for A, B, C, DRB1 and DQB1, roughly 520 for DQA1, 600 to 610 for DPA1, and around 450 for DPB1. To study patterns of TCR occurrence, a later analysis re-analyzed previously published TCR beta repertoires from several hundred donors and added high-resolution HLA genotyping. Alongside the repertoire data, information on donor age, sex, ethnicity and CMV serostatus was compiled. In the later analysis, no new phenotypic data were used to find candidate immune exposures; instead, reliance was placed on TCR beta sequences and their occurrence across donors. Of the roughly 400 genotyped donors, 75% to 85% were placed in the genetic ancestry cluster associated with self-reported Caucasian donors. Both class I and class II loci were covered by HLA typing, at four-digit resolution. In a later genetic analysis, genome-wide SNP genotypes for 398 of the 666 donors were used, and that subset was treated as a discovery cohort. A separate validation cohort of roughly 120 different subjects was used in addition to the roughly 670-subject first cohort. High-throughput TCR immunosequencing, statistical association of individual TCRs with disease status, and machine learning were combined to predict cytomegalovirus infection status. To decide whether each TCR beta V gene segment behaved as functional or pseudogenic, an earlier analysis of over 500 of the donors relied on high-throughput TCR beta sequencing. The study used immunosequencing to profile the T cell repertoires of approximately 630 subjects and linked those repertoires to cytomegalovirus serostatus. Among approximately 370 genotyped donors of the cohort, an average of about 220,000 unique TCR beta nucleotide sequences was sequenced per donor, of which 15% to 20% were non-productive. The study was designed to test whether signatures of past pathogen exposure could be identified by cataloging public T cell receptors.

Library prep was done by the immunoSEQ multiplex PCR assay. For the multiplex PCR, a mixture combining 60 forward primers for TCR Vbeta segments and 13 reverse primers for TCR Jbeta segments was used. Amplification of the CDR3 region of rearranged TCR beta genes was performed with a multiplex PCR assay on genomic DNA. The Illumina HiSeq System was used to sequence the amplified TCR beta libraries as 87-base-pair reads. As for how the authors treated the data: Across the 666 repertoires, a later analysis counted 60 million to 90 million unique TCR beta chains, approximately 10 million of which were shared by at least two donors. Raw reads were error-corrected and collapsed into unique sequences by a nearest-neighbor algorithm in which closely related sequences were merged to remove PCR and sequencing errors. To assign V, D and J gene segments, CDR3 sequences were aligned to IMGT reference sequences. For a sequence to be retained, a match of at least six nucleotides was required to both a V gene segment and a J gene segment. A rearrangement counted as productive if the CDR3 had no stop codons and remained in frame with V and J, and every other rearrangement counted as non-productive. Following IMGT convention, CDR3 was defined as the stretch from the second conserved V-encoded cysteine to the conserved J-encoded phenylalanine. In an earlier analysis of around 640 of the donors, sequences lacking an unambiguous match to a single V gene segment were excluded. In an earlier analysis of some 590 of the donors, a V segment was called functional when productive rearrangements were above 56.7%, and segregating when the standard deviation between donors exceeded 5%. A statistical classification framework was built for diagnosing cytomegalovirus status from the catalog of TCR beta chain sequences. In a later analysis, V and J genes were assigned by comparing TCR nucleotide sequences against IMGT/GENE-DB human TR gene sequences. A later analysis assigned CDR3 sequences and most-parsimonious VDJ recombination scenarios with the TCRdist pipeline. A later analysis defined each TCR beta chain by its CDR3 amino acid sequence plus V-gene family, and excluded reads lacking a unique V-gene family. To address suspected cross-contamination and a sequencing artifact, a later analysis removed a few hundred highly shared, low-generation-probability nucleotide sequences. In a later analysis, a clonal expansion index for each public chain was calculated from normalized within-repertoire ranks of inferred template counts. In a later analysis, generation probabilities were computed with a VDJ recombination model fitted to out-of-frame rearrangements, and the resulting probabilities were checked against IGoR. In a later analysis, TCR-TCR, TCR-HLA and TCR-CMV co-occurrence was scored with hypergeometric tests, and a repertoire-size bias correction was applied to TCR pairs. In a later analysis, false discovery rates were estimated by permuting HLA or CMV assignments 20 times. In a later analysis, co-occurring TCRs were grouped with DBSCAN, and TCRdist sequence similarity was added when clustering was performed within HLA-allele-positive subsets. For co-occurrence clustering, repertoires with fewer than 30,000 or more than 120,000 public chains were excluded, along with four to six repertoires with anomalous nucleotide sharing. TCRdb re-hosts the immuneACCESS table, in-frame sequences only. Its copies lack some clones; in the studies checked, an unresolved V gene accounts for under half of them, and the cause for the rest is not known. V and J calls and clone size are copied from that table; D and trimming were computed from the DNA. This sample gives roughly 110,000 clones in total; over 65% of them show up just once. The ten largest clones take up less than 15% of the sample.

The cohort comprised 670 or so healthy bone marrow donors. At the time of sampling, all cohort members were nominally healthy, though unrecorded immune exposures were likely present. The donor was CMV seropositive and belonged to the group of 270 or so seropositive cohort members. A peripheral blood sample was provided by each donor, and peripheral blood mononuclear cells were used for TCR beta sequencing. The Qiagen DNeasy Blood Extraction Kit was used to extract genomic DNA from the blood cell samples. In the germline V gene (reference sequence), CDR1 corresponds to LNHDA and CDR2 to SQIVND. Taken from cysteine to phenylalanine, the CDR3 has 15 residues. The entry retains the CDR3 DNA only, 45 bases that are in frame from base 1. Trimmed from V: 5 bases; trimmed from J: 6 bases; junction bases lacking a gene match: 8. This clone is a singleton in its sample. It lacks a known antigen. Base qualities were left out, and no much larger clone turns up one base away.

Summary of the overall study and its limitations: In an earlier analysis of roughly 500 of the donors, most TCR beta V segments appeared in productive rearrangements about 87% or about 30% of the time, broadly matching IMGT annotations. According to a later analysis, TCR association rates differed among HLA loci, with DRB1 alleles showing the most associated TCRs and HLA-C alleles showing the fewest. A further reported finding was that TCR beta sequences accurately predicted the HLA-A and HLA-B alleles for most subjects in the first cohort. A later analysis associated approximately 17,000 TCR beta sequences with specific HLA alleles at a false discovery rate of 0.05. In a later analysis, several top co-occurrence clusters were reported to appear linked to parvovirus B19, influenza, CMV and Epstein-Barr virus. The classifier was reported to diagnose cytomegalovirus status with high specificity and sensitivity in both the original cohort and the validation cohort. The sequencing pipeline was judged likely to have produced a cluster of highly shared sequence variants as a technical artifact. In a later analysis, most CMV-associated TCR beta chains were found to appear HLA-restricted, with HLA associations seemingly driven largely by CMV exposure. While some public TCRs were present in many individuals, most TCR sequences turned up only very rarely across donors. Some IMGT-functional V segments, including TRBV6-2 and TRBV6-3, could not be distinguished by the 87-base-pair reads and were therefore excluded. Correlated functional status among segregating V segments might be attributable to linkage disequilibrium, but an unknown experimental factor could not be ruled out. The only immune exposure information available for the cohort was CMV serostatus. A later genetic analysis reported fewer N-insertions in productive TCRs among donors in an Asian-associated ancestry cluster than the roughly 700-donor mean. A total of 150 or so TCR beta chains were listed by the study as associated with cytomegalovirus. When HLA alleles, especially DR and DQ, strongly co-occurred, TCR associations were difficult to assign to individual alleles. Roughly uniform sequencing depth across donors was assumed in presence/absence analyses, although this assumption may not hold. Because HLA typing was missing for some donors at each locus, association tests included only the typed subset. The authors suggested that the approach could potentially be generalized to other disease states and immunological phenotypes. Only TCR beta chains were sequenced in this cohort, and the absence of alpha or paired-chain data limited detectable features. The earlier analysis of a few hundred of the donors excluded roughly 16 rarely observed V segments, including chromosome 9 orphons, because counts were too low. In a later analysis, HLA-associated TCR beta chains showed more clonal expansion and lower generation probabilities than non-associated chains that were equally common. A few of the identified cytomegalovirus-associated TCR beta chains were confirmed in vitro to be specific for cytomegalovirus antigens. An association between a missense DCLRE1C variant and V-gene and J-gene trimming of TCR beta chains was found in a later genetic analysis and replicated in an independent cohort.

The sequenced sample consisted of PBMCs. The rearranged chain carries TRBV19 and TRBJ1-5; 9 of the junction bases match TRBD1. This receptor was identified in a woman aged 40 to 49 in good health and CMV-seropositive. The CDR3 reads CASSLDRGFGQPQHF. The bases read TGTGCCAGTAGTCTCGACAGGGGGTTCGGTCAGCCCCAGCATTTT.